This T cell receptor (beta chain) is drawn from a study of CD8 T cells in ankylosing spondylitis. MiXCR, applied by TCRdb to the 5' RACE reads, yields one record per CDR3 protein. The sample has hundreds of thousands of distinct CDR3 sequences, 20% seen once; the top ten hold about 8.2%. Trimming took off 6 bases at V and 0 bases at J, with 9 bases between the two ends. This CDR3 spans 13 amino acids. Per the germline V gene, CDR1 is SGHRS and CDR2 is YFSETQ. Study-level results: Researchers reportedly found disease-linked clones significantly enriched in matched ankylosing spondylitis synovial fluid.

Comment on this clonotype: Its antigen remains unidentified.

This receptor was identified in a male donor with ankylosing spondylitis or in good health (not recorded which). Sequenced input: blood, either unsorted or a sorted T cell fraction (not recorded which). The rearrangement joins TRBV5-1 to TRBJ1-1; D unclear. CDR3 DNA: TGCGCCAGCAAAACCCGATTGAACACTGAAGCTTTCTTT. It specifies CASKTRLNTEAFF.